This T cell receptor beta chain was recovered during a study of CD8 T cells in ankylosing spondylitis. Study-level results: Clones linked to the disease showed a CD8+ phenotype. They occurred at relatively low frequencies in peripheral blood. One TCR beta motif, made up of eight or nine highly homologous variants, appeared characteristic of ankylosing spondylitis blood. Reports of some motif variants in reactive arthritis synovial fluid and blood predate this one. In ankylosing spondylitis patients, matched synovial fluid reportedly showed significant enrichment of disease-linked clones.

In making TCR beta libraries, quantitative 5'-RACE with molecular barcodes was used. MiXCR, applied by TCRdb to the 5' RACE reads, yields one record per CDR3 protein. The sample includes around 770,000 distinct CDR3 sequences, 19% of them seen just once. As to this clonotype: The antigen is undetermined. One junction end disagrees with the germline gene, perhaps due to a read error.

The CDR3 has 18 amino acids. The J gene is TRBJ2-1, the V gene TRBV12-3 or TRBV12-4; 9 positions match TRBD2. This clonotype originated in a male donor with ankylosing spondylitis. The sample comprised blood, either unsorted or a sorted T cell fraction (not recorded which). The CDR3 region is CARSLVFWASGDNNEQFF. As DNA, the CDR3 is TGTGCCCGCAGTTTAGTGTTCTGGGCTAGCGGGGATAACAATGAGCAGTTCTTC.